Included here is one T cell receptor (beta chain) sequence, with context. The CDR3 has 13 residues. The V gene lost 3 bases and the J gene lost 5 bases, with 10 bases spanning the gap. CDR1 is KGHSH, CDR2 LQKENI, per germline. The sample comes from a study of blood T cell repertoires in COVID-19. The wider study: T cells, B-cell-depleted T cells, or PBMCs supplied cDNA or gDNA.

Generated by immunoSEQ multiplex PCR, the TCRdb table keeps only in-frame clones and is missing some. The table lists 150,000 to 200,000 clones, around 76% of them singletons. This sequence originates from a woman in her seventies with acute or convalescent COVID-19. This chain connects TRBV18 to TRBJ1-2, with no clear D. The sample taken for sequencing was peripheral blood. CDR3 amino acids: CASSPGREYGYTF. The DNA for the CDR3 is TGTGCCAGCTCACCCGGGAGAGAGTATGGCTACACCTTC.